This T cell receptor beta chain appears in the sequencing data of a study of shared clonotypes between healthy human individuals. Study observations and caveats: When compared with the clonotypes that were shared by all four sorted-subset donors, the non-shared clonotypes turned out to have lower generation probabilities. Only blood underwent sampling, and tissue repertoires likely differ.

This clone turned up a few times. Its target is not known. Method: immunoSEQ multiplex PCR; TCRdb's copy keeps in-frame clones and lacks some. The sample includes about 1 million clones, under 80% of them seen just once. This CDR3 spans 14 amino acids. In germline, CDR1 is LNHNV, CDR2 YYDKDF (reference sequence). J gave up 6 bases and V 3 bases, and 8 bases lay outside the gene matches. V usage is TRBV15 and J usage is TRBJ2-7, with 7 bases that match TRBD1. The sample taken for sequencing was memory CD4+ T cells sorted from blood. Specified subset: CD45RA-negative fraction. The receptor was derived from a young man in good health. The CDR3 sequence: CATSSTQGVREQYF. The CDR3 bases are TGTGCCACCAGCAGCACGCAGGGGGTCCGCGAGCAGTACTTC.